The sequence of this TCR beta chain was determined in a study of cytomegalovirus exposure and HLA in healthy donors. Whole-study findings and limits: What was likely a sequencing artifact was a cluster of highly shared sequence variants.

The PCR had 60 Vbeta and 13 Jbeta primers. Assay used: immunoSEQ multiplex PCR; TCRdb lists only in-frame clones, some missing. In the table there are some 120,000 clones, over 60% of which are singletons. On this clone itself: Its cognate antigen is unknown.

Deletions cut 3 bases from V and 8 bases from J, with 13 bases between. Germline V gene lookup returns CDR1 KGHSH and CDR2 LQKENI. CDR3 length: 13 residues. The chain employs TRBV18 and TRBJ1-1; D gene unclear. This sequence originates from a young man in good health and CMV-seronegative. Material: PBMCs. The CDR3 protein is CASSPGRHQEAFF. CDR3 DNA: TGTGCCAGCTCACCGGGGAGACATCAAGAAGCTTTCTTT.